A selection of T cell receptor beta chains follows, all from one sample in a study of OX40 agonist ivuxolimab in advanced cancers. The repertoire was sequenced with immunoSEQ multiplex PCR; TCRdb's copy has only in-frame clones and lacks some. The sample has about 88,000 clones, 75% to 90% seen once; the top ten hold over 0.2%. The sequencing used CD4+ or CD8+ T cells sorted from blood, collected in a trial of the OX40 agonist ivuxolimab. These receptors originate from an adult with an advanced solid tumor such as melanoma, head and neck, liver or kidney cancer. Each CDR3 is given with its conserved first and last residue. D genes are given only for firm matches. Clone size appears in some rows only: once, few, many, or a class for an expanded clone.

TRBV2	14	-	-	TRBJ1-5	CASSPDRINQPQHF	TGTGCCAGCAGTCCCGACAGGATCAATCAGCCCCAGCATTTT
TRBV7-8	15	-	-	TRBJ1-4	CASSLEGYGGEKLFF	TGTGCCAGCAGCTTAGAAGGGTACGGGGGTGAAAAACTGTTTTTT
TRBV5-1	16	-	-	TRBJ1-1	CASKAGAKTLNTEAFF	TGCGCCAGCAAAGCCGGGGCGAAGACTCTGAACACTGAAGCTTTCTTT
TRBV5-1	16	-	-	TRBJ1-6	CASSSGLGSYNSPLHF	TGCGCCAGCAGCTCAGGGCTGGGCTCCTATAATTCACCCCTCCACTTT
TRBV11-2	16	TRBD2	-	TRBJ2-1	CASSLPTSGGRNEQFF	TGTGCCAGCAGCTTACCGACTAGCGGGGGGAGAAATGAGCAGTTCTTC
TRBV28	13	-	-	TRBJ2-7	CASGRDIPYEQYF	TGTGCCAGCGGGCGTGACATCCCCTACGAGCAGTACTTC
TRBV7-2	14	TRBD1	-	TRBJ1-2	CASSSQGIWYGYTF	TGTGCCAGCAGCTCACAGGGGATTTGGTATGGCTACACCTTC
TRBV7-2	15	-	-	TRBJ1-2	CASSLGSGTNSGYTF	TGTGCCAGCAGCTTAGGATCAGGAACTAACTCTGGCTACACCTTC
TRBV19	14	TRBD1	once	TRBJ2-2	CASSTQGETGELFF	TGTGCCAGTAGTACGCAGGGGGAAACCGGGGAGCTGTTTTTT
TRBV7-6	16	TRBD2	-	TRBJ2-1	CASSSTGTSVYNEQFF	TGTGCCAGCAGCTCAACCGGGACTAGTGTGTACAATGAGCAGTTCTTC
TRBV9	15	-	-	TRBJ1-1	CASSPRHTRNTEAFF	TGTGCCAGCAGCCCGCGCCACACAAGGAACACTGAAGCTTTCTTT
TRBV18	14	TRBD1	-	TRBJ1-1	CASSQGQGVTEAFF	TGTGCCAGCTCACAGGGACAGGGGGTCACTGAAGCTTTCTTT
TRBV27	16	-	-	TRBJ1-1	CASRSSRINMNTEAFF	TGTGCCAGCAGGAGCTCCCGGATTAACATGAACACTGAAGCTTTCTTT
TRBV6-5	15	-	-	TRBJ2-3	CASSPTIGRTDTQYF	TGTGCCAGCAGTCCCACTATAGGCCGCACAGATACGCAGTATTTT
TRBV28	13	-	once	TRBJ1-2	CASTLRANYGYTF	TGTGCCAGCACCCTCAGGGCTAACTATGGCTACACCTTC
TRBV19	13	-	-	TRBJ1-5	CASSNEKGQPQHF	TGTGCCAGTAGTAACGAGAAAGGTCAGCCCCAGCATTTT
TRBV18	14	TRBD1	-	TRBJ1-4	CASSGDRDNEKLFF	TGTGCCAGCTCTGGGGACAGGGACAATGAAAAACTGTTTTTT
TRBV7-9	16	TRBD1	few	TRBJ1-1	CASSFLPGQGGTEAFF	TGTGCCAGCAGTTTCCTACCGGGACAGGGCGGCACTGAAGCTTTCTTT
TRBV4-3	18	TRBD1	-	TRBJ2-5	CASSQRFSGQGASETQYF	TGCGCCAGCAGCCAAAGATTCTCGGGACAGGGGGCGTCGGAGACCCAGTACTTC
TRBV5-4	13	-	-	TRBJ2-5	CASSLDSKETQYF	TGTGCCAGCAGCTTGGACAGCAAAGAGACCCAGTACTTC
TRBV15	17	TRBD1	-	TRBJ2-7	CATSRDRGGRLSYEQYF	TGTGCCACCAGCAGAGATAGAGGGGGCCGCCTCTCCTACGAGCAGTACTTC
TRBV23-1	17	TRBD2	once	TRBJ2-4	CASSRFLAAGELDIQYF	TGCGCCAGCAGTCGGTTCCTAGCCGCGGGGGAGTTGGACATTCAGTACTTC
TRBV27	17	TRBD2	-	TRBJ2-1	CASSLVAGLDPYNEQFF	TGTGCCAGCAGTTTGGTTGCGGGACTAGACCCCTACAATGAGCAGTTCTTC
TRBV2	15	-	-	TRBJ2-2	CASSSHSTNTGELFF	TGTGCCAGCAGTTCCCACAGCACGAACACCGGGGAGCTGTTTTTT
TRBV27	16	-	-	TRBJ2-2	CASSFRAVPSVGELFF	TGTGCCAGCAGTTTTCGGGCAGTCCCCTCCGTCGGGGAGCTGTTTTTT
TRBV18	16	-	once	TRBJ1-1	CASSPSASGMNTEAFF	TGTGCCAGCTCACCATCAGCATCGGGGATGAACACTGAAGCTTTCTTT
TRBV10-3	15	-	-	TRBJ1-5	CAISEQGPVVQPQHF	TGTGCCATCAGTGAGCAGGGGCCGGTGGTTCAGCCCCAGCATTTT
TRBV4-1	17	TRBD1	-	TRBJ1-6	CASSLPPQGAVDSPLHF	TGCGCCAGCAGCCTCCCTCCCCAGGGGGCGGTCGATTCACCCCTCCACTTT
TRBV4-2	14	-	-	TRBJ2-5	CASSLLQYQETQYF	TGTGCCAGCAGCCTTCTACAGTACCAAGAGACCCAGTACTTC
TRBV7-8	15	TRBD2	once	TRBJ2-3	CASSLRGGPEDTQYF	TGTGCCAGCAGCTTGCGCGGGGGGCCTGAAGATACGCAGTATTTT
TRBV4-1	13	-	-	TRBJ1-2	CASSQVGLWGYTF	TGCGCCAGCAGCCAAGTGGGGCTCTGGGGCTACACCTTC
TRBV19	16	TRBD2	-	TRBJ2-1	CASSIQLAGAYNEQFF	TGTGCCAGTAGTATACAGCTAGCGGGCGCTTACAATGAGCAGTTCTTC
TRBV28	13	-	-	TRBJ1-6	CASSLQGPSPLHF	TGTGCCAGCAGTCTACAGGGACCCTCACCCCTCCACTTT
TRBV7-9	17	TRBD1	-	TRBJ1-4	CASSLRDRAGEWEKLFF	TGTGCCAGCAGCTTAAGGGACAGGGCTGGGGAATGGGAAAAACTGTTTTTT
TRBV5-6	13	-	-	TRBJ1-2	CASSLWANYGYTF	TGTGCCAGCAGCTTGTGGGCTAACTATGGCTACACCTTC
TRBV10-3	14	TRBD1	-	TRBJ1-2	CAISERGQNYGYTF	TGTGCCATCAGTGAGAGGGGACAGAACTATGGCTACACCTTC
TRBV14	13	-	-	TRBJ2-1	CASSQDLRGEQFF	TGTGCCAGCAGCCAAGATCTACGGGGTGAGCAGTTCTTC
TRBV5-4	14	-	-	TRBJ1-3	CASSSKLAGNTIYF	TGTGCCAGCAGCTCCAAATTGGCTGGAAACACCATATATTTT
TRBV7-3	16	-	-	TRBJ2-3	CASSLSGGNSPDTQYF	TGTGCCAGCAGCTTGAGTGGGGGGAATAGCCCAGATACGCAGTATTTT